The 9 T cell receptor beta chains reported below all come from one sample, sequenced in a study of identical twins. TCRdb re-called the 5' RACE reads through MiXCR, storing one row per CDR3 protein. The repertoire holds about 900,000 distinct CDR3 sequences, with roughly an eighth as singletons. The same sample was also studied in work on yellow fever vaccine responses in identical twins.

Sequenced sample: PBMCs. The receptors shown here come from a woman aged 18-29 years in good health.

This clonotype was observed a few times. The V gene is TRBV24-1, the J gene TRBJ2-3; D might be TRBD1 (5 bases). This CDR3 region has 15 residues. Trimming stripped 3 bases from V and 2 bases from J, with 11 bases between. Per the germline V gene, CDR1 is KGHDR and CDR2 is SFDVKD. CDR3 sequence: CATSDLTDTTDTQYF. CDR3 bases: TGTGCCACCAGTGATCTGACAGATACCACAGATACGCAGTATTTT.

The chain couples TRBV12-3 or TRBV12-4 to TRBJ1-6; 10 bases are shared with TRBD1. The CDR3 runs 17 residues. The junction had 7 bases not matched to a gene; V was cut back by 2 bases and J by 6 bases. DNA for the CDR3: TGTGCCAGCAGTTTATGGACCGGGACAGGGGCTAATTCACCCCTCCACTTT. It translates to CASSLWTGTGANSPLHF.

There are a few counts of this clonotype. This rearrangement joins TRBV7-9 to TRBJ2-1; D tentatively reads TRBD1 or TRBD2 (6 bases each). The ends were cut back, 2 bases at V and 0 bases at J, with 8 bases in the middle. The CDR3 runs 15 residues. Germline V gives CDR1 SEHNR, CDR2 FQNEAQ (reference sequence). CDR3 in amino acids: CASSLTGASYNEQFF. The CDR3, as DNA: TGTGCCAGCAGCTTAACGGGGGCCTCCTACAATGAGCAGTTCTTC.

Concerning this clonotype itself: A much larger clone differs by one base, so this may be a read error. CDR3 region: CSSRPTLAGGPYEQYF. CDR3 sequence (DNA): TGCAGTTCTAGACCTACACTAGCGGGAGGCCCCTACGAGCAGTACTTC. The chain uses TRBV20-1 and TRBJ2-7; TRBD2 aligns across 12 bases. The CDR3 consists of 16 residues. The germline gives CDR1 DFQATT, CDR2 SNEGSKA (reference sequence).

A few counts support this clonotype. DNA of the CDR3: TGCGCCAGCAGCTTGCACAGGGGGATTCAAGAGACCCAGTACTTC. Translating it yields CASSLHRGIQETQYF. The chain is built from TRBV5-1 and TRBJ2-5; TRBD1 matches 8 bases. The V and J ends lost 1 base and 2 bases, in that order; junction bases with no gene match: 4. The CDR3 covers 15 residues. Germline CDR1 is SGHRS and CDR2 is YFSETQ.

In this sample, this clonotype turned up a few times. The V gene is TRBV6-1, the J gene TRBJ2-5, with D unclear. With 5 bases removed from V and 0 bases from J, the gap between germline ends came to 10 bases. Germline CDR1 MNHNS, CDR2 SASEGT. The CDR3 length is 14 residues. CDR3 region: CASSTTGYQETQYF. The CDR3 region has the DNA TGTGCCAGCAGTACGACCGGGTACCAAGAGACCCAGTACTTC.

This clonotype has at least ten counts. The chain links TRBV5-1 to TRBJ2-1, with TRBD1 identical over 7 bases. V shed 0 bases and J 4 bases; nucleotides not matched to a gene: 4. The CDR3 has 15 residues. Per the germline V gene, CDR1 is SGHRS and CDR2 is YFSETQ. In DNA form, the CDR3 reads TGCGCCAGCAGCTTGGGACAGGGACGTTACAATGAGCAGTTCTTC. It is translated as CASSLGQGRYNEQFF.

V usage is TRBV19 and J usage is TRBJ2-2; D not certain. This CDR3 spans 15 amino acids. Germline loops: CDR1 LNHDA, CDR2 SQIVND (reference sequence). Trimming took off 4 bases at V and 9 bases at J, with 18 bases between the two ends. For the CDR3, the DNA is TGTGCCAGTAGTACTTCCCGGAGAAATTGGAGGGAGCTGTTTTTT. Its protein is CASSTSRRNWRELFF.

The V call is TRBV10-3, the J call TRBJ2-1; D uncertain. The length of the CDR3 is 12 residues. The germline CDR1 and CDR2 sequences are ENHRY and SYGVKD. V lost 5 bases to trimming and J lost 5 bases, with 7 bases between them. The CDR3 sequence: CAISSENNEQFF. The CDR3 DNA follows: TGTGCCATCAGTTCGGAGAACAATGAGCAGTTCTTC.